These 19 T cell receptor beta chains were all obtained from the same sample, sequenced in a study of T cell changes during pregnancy in multiple sclerosis. The method was immunoSEQ multiplex PCR; TCRdb's version includes in-frame clones alone and lacks a portion of them. This table holds over 45,000 clones, approximately 90% found once. The sequenced sample was CD4+ T cells from peripheral blood mononuclear cells, obtained in the second trimester of pregnancy. These receptors were collected from a female donor with multiple sclerosis, enrolled in a pregnancy study.

The CDR3 DNA sequence: TGTGCCAGCTCGGGACTAGCTTTATACAATGAGCAGTTCTTC. Translating it yields CASSGLALYNEQFF. V usage is TRBV25-1 and J usage is TRBJ2-1; 9 bases line up with TRBD2. After removal of 8 bases from V and 4 bases from J, the junction contained 6 bases not matched to a gene. CDR3 length equals 14 residues. Per the germline V gene, CDR1 is MGHDK and CDR2 is SYGVNS.

The chain uses TRBV28 and TRBJ1-2; D unresolved. The V and J ends lost 7 bases and 8 bases respectively, with 26 bases between them. CDR3 length: 16 amino acids. Germline V CDR1 and CDR2: MDHEN, SYDVKM. DNA for the CDR3: TGTGCCAGCACCCCCCCGTACAAGTTGAAAGTTCCCGGCTACACCTTC. Amino acids: CASTPPYKLKVPGYTF.

The gene calls are TRBV15 and TRBJ2-5, with a weak D call TRBD2 (9 bases). Germline V gene sequence: CDR1 LNHNV, CDR2 YYDKDF (reference sequence). Trimming removed 4 bases at V and 5 bases at J, with 20 bases between. There are 16 residues in the CDR3. The CDR3 is CATSTGGGGALETQYF. CDR3 bases: TGTGCCACCAGCACAGGGGGCGGGGGGGCTCTCGAGACCCAGTACTTC. The full variable domain, in which reference TRBV15 and TRBJ2-5 provide the parts outside the CDR3, is DAMVIQNPRYQVTQFGKPVTLSCSQTLNHNVMYWYQQKSSQAPKLLFHYYDKDFNNEADTPDNFQSRRPNTSFCFLDIRSPGLGDTAMYLCATSTGGGGALETQYFGPGTRLLVL.

This clone was counted a single time. V is TRBV30 and J is TRBJ1-6; D not resolved. This CDR3 is 15 amino acids long. The germline gives CDR1 GTSNPN, CDR2 SVGIG (reference sequence). Deletions cut 2 bases from V and 8 bases from J, with 16 bases between. The CDR3 loop is CAWSSYMLGDSPLHF. DNA of the CDR3: TGTGCCTGGAGTTCCTACATGTTGGGAGATTCACCCCTCCACTTT.

In its sample, this clone was seen a few times. The chain employs TRBV30 and TRBJ1-1, with D uncertain. V was pared by 0 bases and J by 4 bases, with 9 bases between. CDR1 and CDR2 (germline): GTSNPN, SVGIG (reference sequence). This CDR3 is built from 13 residues. The CDR3 sequence is CAWSVSRGTEAFF. CDR3 DNA sequence: TGTGCCTGGAGTGTATCACGGGGCACTGAAGCTTTCTTT.

This clone has a single count. The CDR3 region has the DNA TGCGCCAGCAGCTTGCTAGTTAGCGAAGACAATGAGCAGTTCTTC. This encodes CASSLLVSEDNEQFF. The chain employs TRBV5-1 and TRBJ2-1; maybe TRBD2 (5 bases). This CDR3 is 15 amino acids long. V lost 1 base, J lost 5 bases, and 13 bases lay in between. The V gene's germline CDR1 is SGHRS and CDR2 YFSETQ. Together with reference TRBV5-1 and TRBJ2-1, the CDR3 gives the full variable domain: KAGVTQTPRYLIKTRGQQVTLSCSPISGHRSVSWYQQTPGQGLQFLFEYFSETQRNKGNFPGRFSGRQFSNSRSEMNVSTLELGDSALYLCASSLLVSEDNEQFFGPGTRLTVL.

The gene calls are TRBV5-5 and TRBJ2-5; D gene ambiguous. This CDR3 is built from 13 residues. V lost 1 base to trimming and J lost 1 base, with 5 bases between them. Germline V gene sequence: CDR1 SGHKS, CDR2 YYEKEE (reference sequence). The CDR3 sequence is CASSLTVQETQYF. CDR3 DNA sequence: TGTGCCAGCAGCTTGACAGTCCAAGAGACCCAGTACTTC.

V usage is TRBV5-1 and J usage is TRBJ1-2; the D is unclear. The germline V gene has CDR1 SGHRS and CDR2 YFSETQ. The CDR3 covers 11 residues. The V end lost 0 bases, the J end lost 8 bases, and 5 bases lay between the germline ends. Written as DNA, the CDR3 is TGCGCCAGCAGCTTGGCGGGAGGCTACACCTTC. Translation: CASSLAGGYTF.

This clone has just one count. The J gene is TRBJ2-3, the V gene TRBV5-4; 7 bases match TRBD1. The germline CDR1 and CDR2 sequences are SGHNT and YYREEE (reference sequence). J was trimmed by 4 bases and V by 2 bases; bases with no gene match: 4. CDR3 size: 14 residues. The CDR3 region is CASSFFQGADTQYF. CDR3 sequence (DNA): TGTGCCAGCAGCTTCTTCCAGGGGGCAGATACGCAGTATTTT.

This sequence joins TRBV7-2 and TRBJ2-5, with D maybe TRBD2 (5 bases). V lost 1 base, J lost 2 bases, and 8 bases lay in between. The CDR3 extends over 14 amino acids. Germline V lookup: CDR1 SGHTA, CDR2 FQGNSA. The CDR3 here is CASSLVGVQETQYF. The CDR3 region has the DNA TGTGCCAGCAGCTTAGTCGGGGTTCAAGAGACCCAGTACTTC.

The chain carries TRBV25-1 and TRBJ1-3, with D perhaps TRBD1 (5 bases). The germline V gene has CDR1 MGHDK and CDR2 SYGVNS. The length of the CDR3 is 14 residues. Trimming shortened V by 3 bases and J by 1 base, and 7 bases separated the two germline ends. The DNA of the CDR3 is TGTGCCAGCAGTGACAGGGTTTCTGGAAACACCATATATTTT. It translates to CASSDRVSGNTIYF.

This chain connects TRBV18 to TRBJ2-2; 9 bases are shared with TRBD1. The V segment lost 5 bases and the J segment 4 bases; nucleotides outside the gene matches: 11. This CDR3 has 17 amino acids. Germline CDR1 KGHSH, CDR2 LQKENI. The CDR3 loop is CASSSLPGTGITGELFF. CDR3 coding DNA: TGTGCCAGCTCATCCTTACCGGGGACAGGGATCACCGGGGAGCTGTTTTTT. The variable domain in full, completed from reference TRBV18 and TRBJ2-2, reads NAGVMQNPRHLVRRRGQEARLRCSPMKGHSHVYWYRQLPEEGLKFMVYLQKENIIDESGMPKERFSAEFPKEGPSILRIQQVVRGDSAAYFCASSSLPGTGITGELFFGEGSRLTVL.

The rearrangement joins TRBV6-6 to TRBJ1-5; 9 bases agree with TRBD1. Germline values: CDR1 MNHNY, CDR2 SVGAGI (reference sequence). The ends lost 1 base at V and 6 bases at J; junction bases unmatched: 4. This CDR3 is 15 amino acids long. The DNA of the CDR3 is TGTGCCAGCAGTTACTTACGACAGGGGGGTCAGCCCCAGCATTTT. It codes for CASSYLRQGGQPQHF.

The chain has TRBV2 and TRBJ1-3; 8 nucleotides agree with TRBD1. This CDR3 has 16 amino acids. V was clipped by 6 bases and J by 2 bases; unmatched bases: 9. Germline lookup yields CDR1 SNHLY and CDR2 FYNNEI. For the CDR3, the DNA is TGTGCCAGCAGAGGCGGACAGGGAATCCCTGGAAACACCATATATTTT. Translated, it gives CASRGGQGIPGNTIYF. The whole variable domain, remainder taken from reference TRBV2 and TRBJ1-3, is EPEVTQTPSHQVTQMGQEVILRCVPISNHLYFYWYRQILGQKVEFLVSFYNNEISEKSEIFDDQFSVERPDGSNFTLKIRSTKLEDSAMYFCASRGGQGIPGNTIYFGEGSWLTVV.

The gene calls are TRBV19 and TRBJ1-6; TRBD1 matches at 9 bases. The J segment lost 10 bases and the V segment lost 4 bases, leaving 8 bases of the junction unmatched. The CDR3 has 15 residues. Looked up from germline, CDR1 is LNHDA and CDR2 is SQIVND (reference sequence). CDR3 nucleotide sequence: TGTGCCAGTAGTAGGGGGGACAGGGTGGCCTCACCCCTCCACTTT. It yields the protein CASSRGDRVASPLHF.

This clone was seen once. This chain joins TRBV27 and TRBJ2-1; a weak D match, TRBD1 (5 bases). V was cut by 3 bases and J by 8 bases, with 8 bases left in between. The germline V gene has CDR1 MNHEY and CDR2 SMNVEV (reference sequence). This CDR3 is built from 12 residues. For the CDR3, the DNA is TGTGCCAGCAGTTTCGACAGCGATGAGCAGTTCTTC. It yields the protein CASSFDSDEQFF.

V usage is TRBV28 and J usage is TRBJ2-5, with 9 nucleotides matching TRBD1. The CDR3 consists of 17 residues. With 1 base clipped from V and 5 bases from J, the junction kept 11 bases outside the gene matches. CDR1 and CDR2 (germline): MDHEN, SYDVKM. In nucleotides, the CDR3 is TGTGCCAGCAGTTTATTTGGCTTACAGGGGGCGGGGGAGACCCAGTACTTC. As protein: CASSLFGLQGAGETQYF.

The gene calls are TRBV2 and TRBJ2-7, with TRBD1 matching 9 bases. The V segment lost 4 bases and the J segment 4 bases; nucleotides outside the gene matches: 8. The CDR3 sequence is 15 residues long. Germline-derived CDR1 and CDR2 are SNHLY and FYNNEI. The CDR3 region is CASSVRTGDRYEQYF. Here the CDR3 DNA reads TGTGCCAGCAGTGTTAGGACAGGGGATAGGTACGAGCAGTACTTC.

The J gene is TRBJ2-7, the V gene TRBV29-1; no clear D gene. The CDR3 loop spans 11 amino acids. V dropped 6 bases and J dropped 4 bases, with 10 bases sitting between them. The V gene's germline CDR1 is SQVTM and CDR2 ANQGSEA. CDR3 region: CSVNYGYEQYF. Written as DNA, the CDR3 is TGCAGCGTAAACTACGGATACGAGCAGTACTTC.